This T cell receptor beta chain was sequenced for a study of CD8 T cells in Susac syndrome (dated by TCRdb to between 2018 and 2021). As for the study more broadly: Whether CD8+ T cell activation and differentiation in Susac syndrome was antigen driven was tested using repertoire sequencing. The study compared CD8+ T cell repertoire clonality among 12 healthy donors, approximately 14 Susac syndrome patients and around 16 multiple sclerosis patients. What the work shows at the level of the full study, not this receptor alone: The number of individuals in the TCR sequencing and HLA analysis was recognized as being relatively small.

RNA was extracted using the RNeasy kit, and roughly 0.5 to 1 ug of the RNA was reverse transcribed with random hexamers. The immunoSEQ multiplex PCR assay, which covers 54 Vbeta and 13 Jbeta segments, was used to amplify TCR beta CDR3 regions. PCR amplification bias was corrected by using a synthetic template baseline for primer optimization and computational correction. Per the original workflow: Reads were assigned to V, D and J genes according to IMGT and analyzed in immunoSEQ Analyzer, with only productive sequences retained. Clonality was calculated as one minus the Shannon entropy normalized by log2 of the number of productive unique sequences. For each patient and control, public and private clones were evaluated among the 100 most prevalent clones. Clones were defined as Susac-specific when absent from the healthy and MS cohorts, from roughly 1,000 published viral clones and from other ImmuneACCESS disease sequences. TCRdb's own reprocessing of the public reads used fastp at Q25 and MiXCR and kept productive beta chains. When rows share a CDR3 protein, they turn into one entry using the most common DNA and genes. These V and J calls derive from TCRdb rather than the authors' analysis. The sample contains about 89,000 distinct CDR3 sequences, over 80% of them found a single time. The ten biggest clones cover over 0.25% of the sample.

In the germline V gene, CDR1 corresponds to SGHVS and CDR2 to FNYEAQ. Trimming takes 1 base from V and 7 bases from J, and the germline ends sit 10 bases apart. Inclusive of the bounding cysteine and phenylalanine, the CDR3 is 13 residues long. This entry keeps only the CDR3 DNA: 39 bases, framed from base 1. This clonotype has only one observation. This clone's antigen is unknown. Base qualities were left out, and no much larger clone turns up one base away. One read alone provides weak support. Peripheral blood CD8+ and CD4+ T cells from healthy donors, Susac syndrome patients and multiple sclerosis patients were profiled by high-throughput TCR beta sequencing. Healthy donors were age- and sex-matched controls. Bulk CD8+ and CD4+ T cells were purified by magnetic negative isolation, while CD8+ TEMRA cells were enriched using FACS. Blood was collected in EDTA tubes and processed within 24 hours, with PBMCs isolated through density gradient centrifugation. PBMCs intended for TCR sequencing were cryopreserved in liquid nitrogen and were subsequently thawed in a 37 degrees C water bath. The sorted or isolated CD4+, CD8+ and CD8+ TEMRA cells reached a purity of at least 90%.

Material for sequencing was CD8+ T cells from PBMCs. The chain couples TRBV7-6 to TRBJ1-2; the D gene is perhaps TRBD1, on 5 matching bases. This sequence was found in a human donor in good health. The DNA reads as follows: TGTGCCAGCAGCTTAGAGGGGACGCGTGGCTACACCTTC. Its protein reads: CASSLEGTRGYTF.